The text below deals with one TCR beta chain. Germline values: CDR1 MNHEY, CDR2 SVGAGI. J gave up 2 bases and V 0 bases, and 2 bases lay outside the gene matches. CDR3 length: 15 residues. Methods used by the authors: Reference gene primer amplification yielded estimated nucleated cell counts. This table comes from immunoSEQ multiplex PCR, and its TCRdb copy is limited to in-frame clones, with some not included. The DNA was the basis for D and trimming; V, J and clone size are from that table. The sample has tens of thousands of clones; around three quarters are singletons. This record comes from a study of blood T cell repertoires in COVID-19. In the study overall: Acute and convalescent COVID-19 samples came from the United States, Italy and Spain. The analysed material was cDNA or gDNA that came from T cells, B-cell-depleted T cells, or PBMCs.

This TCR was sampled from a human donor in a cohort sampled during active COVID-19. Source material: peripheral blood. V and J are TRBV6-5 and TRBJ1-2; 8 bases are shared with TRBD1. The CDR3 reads CASSYSRQGNYGYTF. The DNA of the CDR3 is TGTGCCAGCAGTTACTCCCGACAGGGGAACTATGGCTACACCTTC.